A selection of T cell receptor beta chains follows, all from one sample in a study of T cell responses to AZD1222 COVID-19 vaccine. Clones were read by immunoSEQ multiplex PCR, and TCRdb kept only the in-frame ones, dropping some. This sample has fewer than 150,000 clones, with over 75% found just once. Here the sequenced sample was peripheral blood, taken on day 0 of AZD1222 vaccination. These receptors all stem from an adult in good health. The CDR3 runs from the conserved cysteine through the conserved F or W. The order of the fields is D gene, J gene, V gene, clone size, CDR3 protein, CDR3 DNA. The D gene is left open where the match is weak. Size values are once, few and many counts, or a class for expanded clones, and some rows have none.

>TRBD1|TRBJ2-6|TRBV2|.
CASSEWAGGSGANVLTF
TGTGCCAGCAGTGAATGGGCAGGGGGATCTGGGGCCAACGTCCTGACTTTC
>TRBD2|TRBJ2-1|TRBV5-1|.
CASSLGTSGRAHEQFF
TGCGCCAGCAGCCTCGGGACTAGCGGGAGGGCCCATGAGCAGTTCTTC
>.|TRBJ2-7|TRBV6-5|.
CASSYSPSSYEQYF
TGTGCCAGCAGTTACTCTCCGAGCTCCTACGAGCAGTACTTC
>TRBD2|TRBJ2-1|TRBV29-1|.
CSVETAGTSGRYEQFF
TGCAGCGTAGAAACTGCCGGGACTAGCGGGAGGTATGAGCAGTTCTTC
>.|TRBJ2-1|TRBV6-5|.
CASNPTGPYNEQFF
TGTGCCAGCAACCCCACGGGGCCTTACAATGAGCAGTTCTTC
>TRBD1|TRBJ2-1|TRBV6-2/TRBV6-3|.
CASTPGTGGNEQFF
TGTGCCAGCACCCCCGGGACAGGGGGGAATGAGCAGTTCTTC
>.|TRBJ2-3|TRBV5-8|.
CASSLALTGVATDTQYF
TGTGCCAGCAGCTTGGCCCTCACGGGAGTGGCCACAGATACGCAGTATTTT
>.|TRBJ2-2|TRBV29-1|.
CSAGHLNTGELFF
TGCAGCGCAGGACACTTAAACACCGGGGAGCTGTTTTTT
>TRBD1|TRBJ1-2|TRBV5-5|.
CASSWDRGRLGGYTF
TGTGCCAGCAGTTGGGACAGGGGGCGTCTAGGTGGCTACACCTTC
>.|TRBJ1-2|TRBV3-1/TRBV3-2|.
CASRPDSSGNGYTF
TGTGCCAGCAGGCCCGACAGCTCAGGGAATGGCTACACCTTC
>TRBD1|TRBJ1-1|TRBV5-1|.
CASATGGTNTEAFF
TGCGCCAGCGCTACAGGGGGAACGAACACTGAAGCTTTCTTT
>.|TRBJ2-7|TRBV7-2|.
CASSRDSSYEQYF
TGTGCCAGCAGCCGAGACTCCTCCTACGAGCAGTACTTC
>.|TRBJ2-5|TRBV6-2/TRBV6-3|.
CASSLALRGSGETQYF
TGTGCCAGCAGTTTGGCTTTGAGGGGATCAGGAGAGACCCAGTACTTC
>.|TRBJ1-2|TRBV4-1|.
CASSQDFLAGVFYGYTF
TGCGCCAGCAGCCAAGATTTCTTGGCAGGCGTTTTCTATGGCTACACCTTC
>TRBD1|TRBJ1-2|TRBV2|.
CASSETAPGGNYGYTF
TGTGCCAGCAGTGAGACCGCCCCAGGGGGCAACTATGGCTACACCTTC
>.|TRBJ2-2|TRBV23-1|.
CASSQPIQPSEKYGSTTGELFF
TGCGCCAGCAGTCAACCCATCCAACCAAGCGAGAAATACGGGAGTACAACCGGGGAGCTGTTTTTT
>.|TRBJ2-2|TRBV7-3|.
CASSLVGDTGELFF
TGTGCCAGCAGCTTAGTGGGTGACACCGGGGAGCTGTTTTTT
>.|TRBJ2-1|TRBV5-1|.
CASTDPIGYNEQFF
TGCGCCAGTACCGACCCGATCGGCTACAATGAGCAGTTCTTC
>TRBD2|TRBJ2-3|TRBV6-4|.
CASSPAGVTDTQYF
TGTGCCAGCTCCCCAGCGGGAGTAACAGATACGCAGTATTTT
>TRBD2|TRBJ2-1|TRBV2|.
CATPTGGARNEQFF
TGTGCCACCCCCACGGGAGGCGCGAGGAATGAGCAGTTCTTC
>TRBD1|TRBJ2-7|TRBV6-5|.
CASIKGQGSYEQYF
TGTGCCAGCATTAAAGGACAGGGGTCCTACGAGCAGTACTTC
>.|TRBJ2-1|TRBV3-1/TRBV3-2|.
CASSQDEQGPGNEQFF
TGTGCCAGCAGCCAAGATGAACAGGGACCCGGTAATGAGCAGTTCTTC
>.|TRBJ1-2|TRBV4-3|.
CASSQDYGNPNYGYTF
TGCGCCAGCAGCCAAGATTACGGGAACCCTAACTATGGCTACACCTTC
>.|TRBJ2-6|TRBV7-3|once
CASSSASGANVLTF
TGTGCCAGCAGCTCAGCCTCTGGGGCCAACGTCCTGACTTTC
>.|TRBJ1-4|TRBV5-4|once
CASSLGPGEGDEKLFF
TGTGCCAGCAGCTTGGGGCCAGGGGAGGGCGATGAAAAACTGTTTTTT
>TRBD1|TRBJ2-2|TRBV7-9|.
CASGSDRGDGELFF
TGTGCCAGCGGATCGGACAGGGGTGACGGGGAGCTGTTTTTT
>.|TRBJ2-7|TRBV6-5|.
CASGARVGYEQYF
TGTGCCAGCGGAGCCAGGGTGGGCTACGAGCAGTACTTC
>.|TRBJ2-5|TRBV3-1/TRBV3-2|many
CASSQVEGETQYF
TGTGCCAGCAGCCAAGTAGAAGGAGAGACCCAGTACTTC
>.|TRBJ2-5|TRBV2|.
CASRDRTGGGETQYF
TGTGCCAGCAGGGACCGGACTGGAGGGGGAGAGACCCAGTACTTC
>TRBD1|TRBJ1-4|TRBV7-9|.
CASSPGQENEKLFF
TGTGCCAGCAGCCCGGGACAGGAAAATGAAAAACTGTTTTTT
>.|TRBJ2-7|TRBV7-2|few
CASSLGGTSYEQYF
TGTGCCAGCAGCTTGGGCGGGACCTCCTACGAGCAGTACTTC
>.|TRBJ2-7|TRBV5-6|.
CASSTVGYEQYF
TGTGCCAGCAGCACGGTGGGCTACGAGCAGTACTTC
>.|TRBJ1-4|TRBV6-1|.
CASSEVGVGEKLFF
TGTGCCAGCAGTGAAGTAGGGGTTGGGGAAAAACTGTTTTTT
>.|TRBJ2-1|TRBV24-1|.
CATSDLVDQQFF
TGTGCCACCAGTGATTTGGTAGATCAGCAGTTCTTC
>.|TRBJ2-7|TRBV6-6|.
CASGRYEQYF
TGTGCCAGCGGCCGCTACGAGCAGTACTTC
>TRBD1|TRBJ1-1|TRBV5-4|.
CASSFGRGRDTEAFF
TGTGCCAGCAGCTTCGGCAGGGGGCGGGACACTGAAGCTTTCTTT
>.|TRBJ1-1|TRBV6-5|.
CASWGVLAFF
TGTGCCAGCTGGGGGGTTTTGGCTTTCTTT
>TRBD2|TRBJ2-5|TRBV5-1|.
CASTPGLEETQYF
TGCGCCAGCACCCCGGGACTAGAGGAGACCCAGTACTTC
>.|TRBJ2-5|TRBV20-1|.
CSASPGAGPQETQYF
TGCAGTGCTAGTCCGGGGGCGGGACCTCAAGAGACCCAGTACTTC
>.|TRBJ1-5|TRBV19|.
CASSIIQGMVSNQPQHF
TGTGCCAGTAGTATAATCCAGGGTATGGTTAGCAATCAGCCCCAGCATTTT
>.|TRBJ1-6|TRBV5-1|.
CASSLGGAGSPLHF
TGCGCCAGCAGCTTGGGGGGGGCCGGTTCACCCCTCCACTTT
>TRBD1|TRBJ1-3|TRBV7-2|.
CASSDRGQGSGNTIYF
TGTGCCAGCAGCGACCGGGGACAGGGCTCTGGAAACACCATATATTTT
>.|TRBJ1-1|TRBV5-1|.
CASSGRGAGNTEAFF
TGCGCCAGCAGTGGGAGGGGCGCAGGGAACACTGAAGCTTTCTTT
>.|TRBJ2-7|TRBV18|.
CASSPRTADYEQYF
TGTGCCAGCTCACCTAGGACAGCGGACTACGAGCAGTACTTC
>TRBD1|TRBJ1-2|TRBV29-1|.
CSVDQGGKGYTF
TGCAGCGTTGATCAAGGGGGCAAGGGCTACACCTTC
>.|TRBJ1-4|TRBV15|.
CATSRDRSEKLFF
TGTGCCACCAGCAGAGATCGAAGCGAAAAACTGTTTTTT
>.|TRBJ2-6|TRBV7-9|.
CASSFTDFSGANVLTF
TGTGCCAGCAGCTTCACTGACTTCTCTGGGGCCAACGTCCTGACTTTC
>.|TRBJ1-6|TRBV18|.
CASSPQSSLQNSPLHF
TGTGCCAGCTCACCACAGTCCTCTCTTCAAAATTCACCCCTCCACTTT
>.|TRBJ2-7|TRBV19|.
CASSTNGRFSF
TGTGCCAGTAGTACGAACGGTAGATTTAGCTTC
>TRBD1|TRBJ1-5|TRBV9|.
CASSGQGGSNQPQHF
TGTGCCAGCAGCGGCCAGGGGGGGTCCAATCAGCCCCAGCATTTT
>TRBD1|TRBJ2-7|TRBV28|.
CASRGATGQGSEQYF
TGTGCCAGCAGGGGAGCGACGGGACAGGGTAGCGAGCAGTACTTC
>.|TRBJ1-6|TRBV5-6|.
CASRSRGGANSPLHF
TGTGCCAGCAGATCGCGAGGGGGAGCGAATTCACCCCTCCACTTT
>TRBD2|TRBJ2-2|TRBV6-2/TRBV6-3|.
CASSYLGGRARTGELFF
TGTGCCAGCAGTTACTTGGGCGGGAGGGCCCGGACCGGGGAGCTGTTTTTT